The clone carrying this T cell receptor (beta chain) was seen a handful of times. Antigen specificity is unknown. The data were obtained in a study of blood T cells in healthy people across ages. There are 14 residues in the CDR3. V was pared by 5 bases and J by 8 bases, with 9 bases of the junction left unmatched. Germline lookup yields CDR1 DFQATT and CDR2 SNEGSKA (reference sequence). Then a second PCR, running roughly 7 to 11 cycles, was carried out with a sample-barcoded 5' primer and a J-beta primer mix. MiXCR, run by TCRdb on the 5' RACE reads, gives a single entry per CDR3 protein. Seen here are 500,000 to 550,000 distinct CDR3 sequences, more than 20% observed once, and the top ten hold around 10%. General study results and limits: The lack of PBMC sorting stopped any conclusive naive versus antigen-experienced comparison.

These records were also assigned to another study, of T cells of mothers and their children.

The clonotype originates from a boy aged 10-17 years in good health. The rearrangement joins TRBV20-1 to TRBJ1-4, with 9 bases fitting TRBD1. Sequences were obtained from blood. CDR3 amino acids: CSAPRGTGPEKLFF. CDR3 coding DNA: TGCAGTGCTCCTAGGGGGACAGGGCCCGAAAAACTGTTTTTT.